This TCR beta chain was documented in a study of CD8 T cells in Susac syndrome. As to this clonotype: Its antigen is still unknown.

The CDR3 totals 13 residues. Per germline, CDR1 MNHEY and CDR2 SMNVEV (reference sequence). J lost 6 bases, V lost 6 bases, and 6 bases had no gene match. Regarding the study as a whole: Expansion of Susac CD8+ clones peaked in TEMRA cells and in active patients. There were over 15 Susac-specific public clones in total CD8+ repertoires and several in CD8+ TEMRA repertoires.

A quantity of about 0.5 to 1 ug RNA underwent reverse transcription using random hexamers. MiXCR, run by TCRdb on the immunoSEQ multiplex PCR reads, gives a single entry per CDR3 protein. The sample lists fewer than 85,000 distinct CDR3 sequences, approximately 94% seen once, with about 0.52% in the top ten. Blood CD8+ and CD4+ T cells underwent high-throughput TCR beta sequencing. TEMRA cells were enriched by FACS, and CD4+ and CD8+ T cells were negatively isolated. The sequenced material came from CD8+ T cells from PBMCs. This chain links TRBV27 with TRBJ2-7, with 9 positions matching TRBD1. The receptor was derived from a human donor with Susac syndrome. CDR3 residues: CASRVVTGGEQYF. The CDR3 DNA reads TGTGCCAGCAGAGTAGTGACAGGGGGCGAGCAGTACTTC.